The clone carrying this T cell receptor beta chain has a handful of counts. Antigen unknown. The CDR3 is 15 residues long. V gave up 5 bases and J gave up 6 bases, with 17 bases separating them. CDR1 is MNHNY, CDR2 SVGAGI, per germline (reference sequence). The data stem from a study of blood T cells in healthy people across ages. Overall study context: Capture by template switching was about one barcoded beta molecule per two T cells.

Regarding the study as a whole: Because donor CMV status was unknown, expanded clonotype changes were possibly confounded.

Then a second PCR, running roughly 7 to 12 cycles, was carried out with a sample-barcoded 5' primer and a J-beta primer mix. Each cDNA molecule was tagged by a template-switch adaptor that had 12 random nucleotides. TCRdb redid the calling of the 5' RACE reads with MiXCR, one entry per CDR3 protein. Of fewer than 1.5 million distinct CDR3 sequences in the sample, 42% were seen once. The specimen was blood. The receptor's source is a young woman in good health. The J gene is TRBJ2-1, the V gene TRBV6-6; TRBD2 is a possible D gene (6 bases). CDR3 DNA sequence: TGTGCCAGCAGTACGCCGAGACTAGGTTTCAATGAGCAGTTCTTC. Residues: CASSTPRLGFNEQFF.